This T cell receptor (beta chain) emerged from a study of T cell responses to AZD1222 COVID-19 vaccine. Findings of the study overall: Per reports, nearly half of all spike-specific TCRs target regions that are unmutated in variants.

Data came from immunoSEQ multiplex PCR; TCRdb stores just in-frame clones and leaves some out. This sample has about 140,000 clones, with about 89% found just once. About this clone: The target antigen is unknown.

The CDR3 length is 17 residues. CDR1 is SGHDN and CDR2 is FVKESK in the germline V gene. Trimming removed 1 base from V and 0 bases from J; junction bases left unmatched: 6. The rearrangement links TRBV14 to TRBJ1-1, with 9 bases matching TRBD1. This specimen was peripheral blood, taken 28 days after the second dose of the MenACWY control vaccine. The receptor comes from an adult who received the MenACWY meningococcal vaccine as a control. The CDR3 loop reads CASSQGRDRAVNTEAFF. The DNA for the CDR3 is TGTGCCAGCAGCCAAGGCCGGGACAGGGCGGTGAACACTGAAGCTTTCTTT. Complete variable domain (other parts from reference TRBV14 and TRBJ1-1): EAGVTQFPSHSVIEKGQTVTLRCDPISGHDNLYWYRRVMGKEIKFLLHFVKESKQDESGMPNNRFLAERTGGTYSTLKVQPAELEDSGVYFCASSQGRDRAVNTEAFFGQGTRLTVV.